This paragraph covers one T cell receptor beta chain sequence. What it binds is not known. V was shortened by 0 bases and J by 2 bases, with 7 bases between the two germline ends. From germline, CDR1 is SQVTM and CDR2 ANQGSEA. CDR3 length: 13 residues. The sample originates from a study of T-cell reconstitution after alpha-beta-depleted transplantation in children. The library targeted TCRbeta and was prepared with unique molecular identifiers. MiXCR, run by TCRdb on the PCR reads, gives a single entry per CDR3 protein. The sample has about 250,000 distinct CDR3 sequences, around 25% seen once. Points from the study as a whole: Diversity of TCRbeta at day 60 was high in some patients, arising from surviving recipient T cells and thymic progenitors.

The sequence derives from a female patient aged 2-9 years who had a stem cell transplant for congenital amegakaryocytic thrombocytopenia, so the T cells may come from the graft donor. This specimen was PBMCs, mostly from graft donor cells, taken 360 days after TCRalphabeta/CD19-depleted stem cell transplant. V and J are TRBV29-1 and TRBJ1-2; the D is unclear. The chain's CDR3 is CSVEDRDNYGYTF. For the CDR3, the DNA is TGCAGCGTTGAAGACAGAGACAACTATGGCTACACCTTC.